One sample yielded the 30 T cell receptor beta chains listed below, sequenced in a study of OX40 agonist ivuxolimab in advanced cancers. Here immunoSEQ multiplex PCR was the method, and the copy in TCRdb shows in-frame clones only, minus some. The sample has 78,000 or so clones, roughly 90% seen once. The sample in question was CD4+ or CD8+ T cells sorted from blood, obtained in a trial of the OX40 agonist ivuxolimab. The source of these receptors is an adult with an advanced solid tumor such as melanoma, head and neck, liver or kidney cancer.

CDR3 DNA sequence: TGTGCCAGTAGTCCCGGGCAGGGAATGAACACTGAAGCTTTCTTT. Encoded protein: CASSPGQGMNTEAFF. The V gene is TRBV19, the J gene TRBJ1-1; D is perhaps TRBD1 (5 bases). The CDR3 extends over 15 amino acids. The ends were cut back, 5 bases at V and 0 bases at J, with 13 bases in the middle. Germline values: CDR1 LNHDA, CDR2 SQIVND (reference sequence).

The chain employs TRBV5-6 and TRBJ2-3; D remains unclear. CDR3 length: 12 residues. V was clipped by 1 base and J by 2 bases, with 2 bases between them. Germline lookup yields CDR1 SGHDT and CDR2 YYEEEE. The CDR3, as DNA: TGTGCCAGCAGCTTGACCACAGATACGCAGTATTTT. This codes for CASSLTTDTQYF.

In nucleotides, the CDR3 is TGTGCCAGTAGATCAGGGGCTCAGCCCCAGCATTTT. Translation: CASRSGAQPQHF. The rearrangement uses TRBV19 and TRBJ1-5; maybe TRBD1 (6 bases). The CDR3 is 12 amino acids. The V and J ends lost 6 bases and 6 bases respectively, with 9 bases between them. From germline, CDR1 is LNHDA and CDR2 SQIVND (reference sequence).

This clone was seen a single time. This chain uses TRBV27 with TRBJ2-5; 9 nucleotides align to TRBD2. Germline CDR1 MNHEY, CDR2 SMNVEV (reference sequence). The V gene end was trimmed by 6 bases and the J gene end by 2 bases; junction bases not matched to a gene: 7. The CDR3 has 15 residues. The CDR3 sequence: CASRPDLAGQETQYF. As DNA, the CDR3 is TGTGCCAGCAGACCTGATCTAGCGGGGCAAGAGACCCAGTACTTC.

Turning to this clone: The same CDR3 can be traced to other DNA sequences in this sample. V and J are TRBV5-1 and TRBJ2-7; 10 nucleotides align to TRBD1. V lost 2 bases and J lost 2; bases outside the gene matches: 1. Germline V gives CDR1 SGHRS, CDR2 YFSETQ. CDR3 length equals 14 residues. The chain's CDR3 is CASSLGQGAYEQYF. The CDR3 nucleotides are TGCGCCAGCAGCTTAGGACAGGGGGCCTACGAGCAGTACTTC.

This sequence joins TRBV4-1 and TRBJ1-4; D is ambiguous. Trimming removed 0 bases at V and 0 bases at J, with 11 bases between. The CDR3 is made up of 17 amino acids. Germline V gene sequence: CDR1 MGHRA, CDR2 YSYEKL. This CDR3 reads CASSQERLAATNEKLFF. Written as DNA, the CDR3 is TGCGCCAGCAGCCAAGAAAGGTTGGCAGCAACTAATGAAAAACTGTTTTTT.

The rearrangement uses TRBV5-6 and TRBJ2-5; D could derive from TRBD1 or TRBD2 (5 bases each). The J call may be in error: the DNA end matches TRBJ2-7 better. Per germline, CDR1 SGHDT and CDR2 YYEEEE. The CDR3 sequence is 15 residues long. CDR3 loop: CASSLSRDGLYEQYF. The CDR3 DNA follows: TGTGCCAGCAGCTTAAGCCGGGACGGGCTCTACGAGCAGTACTTC.

The rearrangement joins TRBV5-1 to TRBJ2-7; 7 bases map to TRBD1. The CDR3 has 15 residues. Per germline, CDR1 SGHRS and CDR2 YFSETQ. Unmatched junction bases numbered 9, after V lost 4 bases and J lost 2 bases. CDR3 region: CASSGGQDTPYEQYF. The CDR3 region has the DNA TGCGCCAGCAGCGGAGGACAGGACACTCCCTACGAGCAGTACTTC.

This rearrangement joins TRBV9 to TRBJ2-7; 7 bases align to TRBD1. CDR3 length equals 14 residues. Germline trimming cut 1 base from V and 4 bases from J; bases unmatched to any gene: 5. CDR1 SGDLS and CDR2 YYNGEE come from the germline V gene. In DNA form, the CDR3 reads TGTGCCAGCAGCGTACACACAGGGGCATACGAGCAGTACTTC. It is translated as CASSVHTGAYEQYF. The full variable domain, rest sourced from reference TRBV9 and TRBJ2-7, is DSGVTQTPKHLITATGQRVTLRCSPRSGDLSVYWYQQSLDQGLQFLIQYYNGEERAKGNILERFSAQQFPDLHSELNLSSLELGDSALYFCASSVHTGAYEQYFGPGTRLTVT.

The chain uses TRBV10-3 and TRBJ2-2; 13 nucleotides agree with TRBD2. With V trimmed by 3 bases and J by 5 bases, 9 bases remained unmatched. Germline values: CDR1 ENHRY, CDR2 SYGVKD. The CDR3 covers 18 residues. The CDR3 spells CAISELLAGGPGTGELFF. Written as DNA, the CDR3 is TGTGCCATCAGTGAACTACTAGCGGGGGGGCCCGGGACCGGGGAGCTGTTTTTT.

V usage is TRBV7-3 and J usage is TRBJ2-3; D not certain. Per the germline V gene, CDR1 is SGHTA and CDR2 is FQGTGA. V was cut by 2 bases and J by 0 bases, with 6 bases left in between. The CDR3 totals 14 residues. The chain's CDR3 is CASSLGISTDTQYF. The CDR3 DNA reads as TGTGCCAGCAGCTTAGGAATTAGCACAGATACGCAGTATTTT. The full variable domain, with the rest looked up from reference TRBV7-3 and TRBJ2-3, is GAGVSQTPSNKVTEKGKYVELRCDPISGHTALYWYRQSLGQGPEFLIYFQGTGAADDSGLPNDRFFAVRPEGSVSTLKIQRTERGDSAVYLCASSLGISTDTQYFGPGTRLTVL.

V and J are TRBV7-8 and TRBJ2-1; 8 nucleotides line up with TRBD1. V shed 5 bases, J shed 4 bases, and the junction held 10 bases outside the gene matches. The CDR3 sequence is 16 residues long. Looked up from germline, CDR1 is SGHVS and CDR2 is FQNEAQ. The chain's CDR3 is CASSPLSTGGYNEQFF. The CDR3 DNA is TGTGCCAGCAGCCCCCTTTCCACAGGGGGTTACAATGAGCAGTTCTTC.

This clone was picked up a small number of times. The chain is built from TRBV4-1 and TRBJ2-1; 11 bases match TRBD2. From germline, CDR1 is MGHRA and CDR2 YSYEKL. CDR3 length: 18 residues. The V segment lost 5 bases and the J segment 9 bases; nucleotides outside the gene matches: 18. The CDR3 DNA sequence: TGCGCCAGCAGCTTTCGACTAGCGGGGTCCACCGCGGGCGGTGAGCAGTTCTTC. Translated: CASSFRLAGSTAGGEQFF.

V is TRBV10-3 and J is TRBJ2-7; perhaps TRBD1 as D (5 bases). CDR1 ENHRY and CDR2 SYGVKD come from the germline V gene. This CDR3 comprises 16 residues. Trimming took off 0 bases at V and 2 bases at J, with 14 bases between the two ends. The CDR3 loop reads CAISESAGPVPYEQYF. DNA of the CDR3: TGTGCCATCAGTGAGTCGGCAGGGCCAGTTCCCTACGAGCAGTACTTC.

This rearrangement joins TRBV25-1 to TRBJ2-5; 7 bases match TRBD2. The V segment lost 3 bases and the J segment 1 base; nucleotides outside the gene matches: 2. The CDR3 is made up of 14 amino acids. Germline V gene sequence: CDR1 MGHDK, CDR2 SYGVNS. The CDR3 is CASSEGGFQETQYF. The CDR3 nucleotides are TGTGCCAGCAGTGAGGGAGGGTTCCAAGAGACCCAGTACTTC.

V gene TRBV14 combines with J gene TRBJ2-1; TRBD2 matches at 7 bases. Germline V gene sequence: CDR1 SGHDN, CDR2 FVKESK. V lost 0 bases to trimming and J lost 4 bases; unmatched junction nucleotides: 9. The CDR3 is made up of 17 amino acids. The DNA for the CDR3 is TGTGCCAGCAGCCAAGAAAATCTGCGGGGGAAATACAATGAGCAGTTCTTC. Its translation is CASSQENLRGKYNEQFF.

The CDR3 reads CASRLQGDVTEAFF. The CDR3 DNA reads TGTGCCAGCAGGCTACAGGGGGACGTAACTGAAGCTTTCTTT. V usage is TRBV28 and J usage is TRBJ1-1; 8 bases are a match to TRBD1. V was pared by 6 bases and J by 5 bases, with 8 bases of the junction left unmatched. This CDR3 has 14 residues. Germline V gives CDR1 MDHEN, CDR2 SYDVKM.

V gene TRBV10-1 combines with J gene TRBJ2-1; D remains unclear. From germline, CDR1 is WNHNN and CDR2 SYGVQD (reference sequence). The V end lost 3 bases, the J end lost 7 bases, and 16 bases lay between the germline ends. This CDR3 spans 15 amino acids. CDR3 nucleotide sequence: TGCGCCAGCAGTGAAACGCTAGTATCCGAGAATGAGCAGTTCTTC. Amino acid sequence: CASSETLVSENEQFF.

This sequence joins TRBV9 and TRBJ1-6, with 8 positions matching TRBD1. CDR3 length: 15 amino acids. The germline CDR1 and CDR2 sequences are SGDLS and YYNGEE. V was clipped by 4 bases and J by 10 bases; unmatched bases: 10. Here the CDR3 reads CASSTSGTGESPLHF. The DNA of the CDR3 is TGTGCCAGCAGCACCTCCGGGACAGGCGAGTCACCCCTCCACTTT.

The V call is TRBV11-2, the J call TRBJ1-1, with D hard to call. The CDR3 covers 12 residues. Between the trimmed V and J ends, which lost 5 bases and 3 bases, there was a span of 7 bases. Germline V lookup: CDR1 SGHAT, CDR2 FQNNGV. DNA of the CDR3: TGTGCCAGCAGCCCCGGGCACACTGAAGCTTTCTTT. Translation gives CASSPGHTEAFF.

The V gene is TRBV19, the J gene TRBJ2-7, with unresolved D. The CDR3 length is 13 residues. In germline, CDR1 is LNHDA, CDR2 SQIVND (reference sequence). Deletions cut 3 bases from V and 1 base from J, with 7 bases between. The CDR3 reads CASSISDSYEQYF. DNA for the CDR3: TGTGCCAGTAGTATCTCGGATTCCTACGAGCAGTACTTC.

The V and J genes are TRBV10-3 and TRBJ1-2; TRBD1 is a possible D gene (5 bases). This CDR3 has 14 amino acids. Trimming shortened V by 5 bases and J by 4 bases, and 14 bases separated the two germline ends. Germline V gives CDR1 ENHRY, CDR2 SYGVKD. The CDR3 loop reads CAISPPGPVYGYTF. The DNA for the CDR3 is TGTGCCATCAGTCCACCGGGACCGGTCTATGGCTACACCTTC.

This clone was seen once. The chain uses TRBV7-9 and TRBJ2-5, with TRBD1 matching 7 bases. The CDR3 is made up of 13 amino acids. Germline-derived CDR1 and CDR2 are SEHNR and FQNEAQ (reference sequence). The V gene end was trimmed by 6 bases and the J gene end by 1 base; junction bases not matched to a gene: 2. As DNA, the CDR3 is TGTGCCAGCAGTCAGGGGGTCCAAGAGACCCAGTACTTC. It is translated as CASSQGVQETQYF.

The chain employs TRBV5-6 and TRBJ2-3; 9 nucleotides agree with TRBD2. Looked up from germline, CDR1 is SGHDT and CDR2 is YYEEEE. CDR3 length: 17 residues. J was trimmed by 1 base and V by 3 bases; bases with no gene match: 9. CDR3 in amino acids: CASSSVVLAGGTDTQYF. DNA for the CDR3: TGTGCCAGCAGCTCGGTCGTTTTAGCGGGGGGCACAGATACGCAGTATTTT.

V is TRBV27 and J is TRBJ1-2; TRBD1 is a possible D gene (6 bases). V was clipped by 4 bases and J by 5 bases, with 23 bases between them. This CDR3 region has 17 residues. Germline CDR1 is MNHEY and CDR2 is SMNVEV (reference sequence). In nucleotides, the CDR3 is TGTGCCAGCAGTTGCCCCCCTAAGGGGGGGGGTAAGTATGGCTACACCTTC. Protein sequence: CASSCPPKGGGKYGYTF.

This clone has just one count. The chain couples TRBV7-9 to TRBJ2-7; D gene uncertain. The CDR3 has 14 amino acids. The V gene's germline CDR1 is SEHNR and CDR2 FQNEAQ (reference sequence). V was trimmed by 1 base and J by 1 base, leaving 8 bases between them. The CDR3 region has the DNA TGTGCCAGCAGCTTAGGGCAGGCGTCCTACGAGCAGTACTTC. As protein: CASSLGQASYEQYF.

This clone was detected once. The chain couples TRBV11-2 to TRBJ1-2; D call uncertain. The CDR3 consists of 13 residues. Germline CDR1 and CDR2: SGHAT and FQNNGV. Trimming cost V 5 bases and J 4 bases, with 11 bases left between them. In DNA form, the CDR3 reads TGTGCCAGCAGCCAAAATAGTCCCTATGGCTACACCTTC. This translates into CASSQNSPYGYTF.

The chain joins TRBV27 to TRBJ2-7, with a weak D call TRBD1 (6 bases). V was clipped by 3 bases and J by 3 bases, with 12 bases between them. Germline values: CDR1 MNHEY, CDR2 SMNVEV (reference sequence). The CDR3 runs 14 residues. CDR3 nucleotides: TGTGCCAGCAGTTTCAAGGGGGAAGACTACGAGCAGTACTTC. Residues: CASSFKGEDYEQYF.

Worth noting for this clone: At the DNA level, this CDR3 is encoded by other sequences in the same sample as well. This rearrangement joins TRBV9 to TRBJ2-3; TRBD2 agrees at 10 bases. This CDR3 is 15 amino acids long. J lost 5 bases, V lost 1 base, and 4 bases had no gene match. CDR1 is SGDLS, CDR2 YYNGEE, per germline. The CDR3: CASSVSGGAGDTQYF. The CDR3, as DNA: TGTGCCAGCAGCGTAAGCGGGGGGGCCGGAGATACGCAGTATTTT.

The V call is TRBV4-3, the J call TRBJ1-1; TRBD1 might be the D (6 bases). The germline CDR1 and CDR2 sequences are LGHNA and YSLEER. V lost 2 bases and J lost 4, with 14 bases in between. The CDR3 totals 15 residues. In nucleotides, the CDR3 is TGCGCCAGCAGCCAATCCCAGGGGTCTATCACTGAAGCTTTCTTT. Residues: CASSQSQGSITEAFF.